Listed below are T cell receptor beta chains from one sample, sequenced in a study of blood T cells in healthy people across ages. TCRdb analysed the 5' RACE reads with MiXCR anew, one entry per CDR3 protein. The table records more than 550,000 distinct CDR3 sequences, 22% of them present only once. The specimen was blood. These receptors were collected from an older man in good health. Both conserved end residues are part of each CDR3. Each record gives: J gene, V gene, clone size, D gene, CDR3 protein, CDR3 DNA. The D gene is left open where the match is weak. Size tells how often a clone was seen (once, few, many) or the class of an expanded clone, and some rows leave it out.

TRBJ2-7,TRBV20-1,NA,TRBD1,CSADGRQGAPTYEQYF,TGCAGTGCTGACGGAAGACAGGGGGCTCCTACCTACGAGCAGTACTTC
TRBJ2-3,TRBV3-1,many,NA,CASGLTDTQYF,TGTGCCAGCGGTCTCACGGATACGCAGTATTTT
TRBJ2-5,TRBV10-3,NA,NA,CAISEFGRGETQYF,TGTGCCATCAGTGAGTTTGGAAGGGGAGAGACCCAGTACTTC
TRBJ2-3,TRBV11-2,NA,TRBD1,CASSLAQGGPTDTQYF,TGTGCCAGCAGCTTAGCACAGGGGGGACCCACAGATACGCAGTATTTT
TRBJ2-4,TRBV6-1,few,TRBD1,CASSEDRGSGVIAKNIQYF,TGTGCCAGCAGTGAGGACAGGGGGAGCGGAGTAATAGCCAAAAACATTCAGTACTTC
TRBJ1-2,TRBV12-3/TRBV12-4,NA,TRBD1,CASSPSGTAGYLSGYTF,TGTGCCAGCAGTCCCTCCGGGACAGCGGGGTACTTGAGTGGCTACACCTTC
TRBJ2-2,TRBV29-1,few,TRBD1,CSVEIRRGTGSAGELFF,TGCAGCGTTGAAATCAGGCGTGGGACAGGATCCGCCGGGGAGCTGTTTTTT
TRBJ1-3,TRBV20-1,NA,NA,CSAVQSLGNTIYF,TGCAGTGCCGTCCAATCTCTTGGAAACACCATATATTTT
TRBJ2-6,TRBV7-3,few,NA,CASSPTWGISGSNVLTF,TGTGCCAGCAGCCCCACCTGGGGTATCTCTGGTTCCAACGTCCTGACTTTC
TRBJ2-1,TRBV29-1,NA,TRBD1,CSVLTGGNNEQFF,TGCAGCGTTCTCACAGGGGGCAATAATGAGCAGTTCTTC
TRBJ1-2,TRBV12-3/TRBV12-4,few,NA,CASSSVRGYTF,TGTGCCAGCAGTTCGGTTCGTGGCTACACCTTC
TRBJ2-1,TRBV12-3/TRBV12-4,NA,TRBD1,CASTLGGQGYNEQFF,TGTGCCAGCACCTTGGGGGGACAGGGCTACAATGAGCAGTTCTTC
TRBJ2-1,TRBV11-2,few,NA,CASSSPFAGYTMEQFF,TGTGCCAGCAGCTCACCCTTTGCGGGGTATACAATGGAGCAGTTCTTC
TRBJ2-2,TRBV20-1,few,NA,CSASLGAWTGELFF,TGCAGTGCTAGCCTCGGGGCGTGGACCGGGGAGCTGTTTTTT
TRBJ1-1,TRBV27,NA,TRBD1,CASSRTGRYTEAFF,TGTGCCAGCAGTCGGACAGGGCGTTACACTGAAGCTTTCTTT
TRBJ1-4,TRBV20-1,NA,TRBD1,CSASRTGRTNEKLFF,TGCAGTGCCTCCCGGACAGGCCGAACTAATGAAAAACTGTTTTTT
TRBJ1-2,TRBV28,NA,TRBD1,CASSHGQGAGYTF,TGTGCCAGCAGTCACGGACAGGGGGCTGGCTACACCTTC
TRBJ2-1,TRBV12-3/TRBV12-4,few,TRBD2,CASSLILGLAGDHNEQFF,TGTGCCAGCAGTTTAATCCTTGGACTAGCGGGAGACCACAATGAGCAGTTCTTC
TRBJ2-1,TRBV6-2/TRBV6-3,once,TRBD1,CASRGTGEYNEQFF,TGTGCCAGCAGAGGGACAGGGGAGTACAATGAGCAGTTCTTC
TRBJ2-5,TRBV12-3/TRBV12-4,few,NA,CASSARGAGPQETQYF,TGTGCCAGCAGTGCCCGAGGGGCGGGGCCCCAAGAGACCCAGTACTTC
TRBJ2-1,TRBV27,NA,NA,CASSSPVNRYNEQFF,TGTGCCAGCAGTTCGCCAGTAAATCGGTACAATGAGCAGTTCTTC
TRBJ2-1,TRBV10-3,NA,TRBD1,CAISNRDREYNEQFF,TGTGCCATCAGTAACCGGGACAGGGAGTACAATGAGCAGTTCTTC
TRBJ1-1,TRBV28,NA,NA,CASTLQNTEAFF,TGTGCCAGCACCCTCCAGAACACTGAAGCTTTCTTT
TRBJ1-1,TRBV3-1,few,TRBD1,CASSAWTGGNTEAFF,TGTGCCAGCAGCGCTTGGACAGGGGGCAACACTGAAGCTTTCTTT
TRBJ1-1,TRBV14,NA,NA,CASSFEARGTEAFF,TGTGCCAGCAGCTTCGAAGCCCGGGGGACTGAAGCTTTCTTT
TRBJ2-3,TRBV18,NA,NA,CASSPSNPATQYF,TGTGCCAGCTCACCGTCTAACCCAGCTACGCAGTATTTT
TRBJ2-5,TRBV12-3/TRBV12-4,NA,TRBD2,CASSPHGRGDQETQYF,TGTGCCAGCAGTCCCCATGGGCGGGGGGACCAAGAGACCCAGTACTTC
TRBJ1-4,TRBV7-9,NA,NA,CASSSPMGGGNSEKLFF,TGTGCCAGCAGCTCCCCGATGGGGGGAGGTAATAGCGAAAAACTGTTTTTT
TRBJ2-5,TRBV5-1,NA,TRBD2,CASSLQAGVQETQYF,TGCGCCAGCAGCCTGCAGGCGGGAGTCCAAGAGACCCAGTACTTC
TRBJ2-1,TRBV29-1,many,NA,CSVEPGGGRQFF,TGCAGCGTTGAACCGGGGGGCGGCAGGCAGTTCTTC
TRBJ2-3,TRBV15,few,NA,CATSRDWGGWDTQYF,TGTGCCACCAGCAGAGATTGGGGGGGCTGGGATACGCAGTATTTT
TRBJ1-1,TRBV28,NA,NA,CASSLGWAAEAFF,TGTGCCAGCAGTTTGGGATGGGCGGCTGAAGCTTTCTTT
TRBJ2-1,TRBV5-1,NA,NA,CASSVGGDNNEQFF,TGCGCCAGCAGTGTTGGCGGGGACAACAATGAGCAGTTCTTC
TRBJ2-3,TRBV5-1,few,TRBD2,CASSAGTSGSTDTQYF,TGTGCCAGCAGCGCGGGGACTAGCGGCAGCACAGATACGCAGTATTTT
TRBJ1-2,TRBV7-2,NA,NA,CASSLGGGDRLTF,TGTGCCAGCAGCTTAGGTGGGGGGGACCGACTTACCTTC
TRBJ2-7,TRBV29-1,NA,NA,CSVGVTYEQYF,TGCAGCGTTGGGGTCACTTACGAGCAGTACTTC
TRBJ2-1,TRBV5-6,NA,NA,CASSRGGGGNEQFF,TGTGCCAGCAGCCGTGGGGGCGGGGGCAATGAGCAGTTCTTC
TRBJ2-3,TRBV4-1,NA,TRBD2,CASSQEWLAGPSTDTQYF,TGCGCCAGCAGCCAAGAATGGCTAGCGGGGCCCTCCACAGATACGCAGTATTTT
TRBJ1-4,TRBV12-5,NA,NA,CASGFNEKLFF,TGTGCTAGTGGTTTCAATGAAAAACTGTTTTTT
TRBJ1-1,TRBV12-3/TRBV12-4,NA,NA,CASSRNWGSGEAFF,TGTGCCAGCAGTCGAAACTGGGGATCAGGTGAAGCTTTCTTT
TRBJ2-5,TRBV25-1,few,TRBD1,CASSETGTAKETQYF,TGTGCCAGCAGTGAAACGGGGACAGCTAAAGAGACCCAGTACTTC
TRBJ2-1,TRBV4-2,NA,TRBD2,CASSQEGGSSYNEQFF,TGTGCCAGCAGCCAAGAGGGCGGGAGCTCCTACAATGAGCAGTTCTTC
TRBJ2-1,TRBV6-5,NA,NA,CASTNERNNGQFF,TGTGCCAGCACCAACGAACGAAACAATGGGCAGTTCTTC
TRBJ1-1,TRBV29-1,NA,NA,CSVYMGVNTEAFF,TGCAGCGTATATATGGGGGTGAACACTGAAGCTTTCTTT
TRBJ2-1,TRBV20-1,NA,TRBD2,CSALTSGRDISWNEQFF,TGCAGTGCCTTGACTAGCGGGAGGGACATCTCTTGGAATGAGCAGTTCTTC
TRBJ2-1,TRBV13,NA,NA,CASSLGVSSYNEQFF,TGTGCCAGCAGCTTAGGCGTTAGTTCATACAATGAGCAGTTCTTC
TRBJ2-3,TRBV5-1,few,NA,CASSLAVFTDTQYF,TGCGCCAGCAGCTTGGCCGTCTTCACAGATACGCAGTATTTT
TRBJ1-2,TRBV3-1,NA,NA,CASSRGGGYGYTF,TGTGCCAGCAGCCGAGGCGGAGGTTATGGCTACACCTTC